The subject of this entry is one TCR beta chain. This sample stems from a study of blood T cell repertoires in COVID-19. Data came from immunoSEQ multiplex PCR; TCRdb stores just in-frame clones and leaves some out. The sample has about 69,000 clones; around 88% are singletons. Sample: peripheral blood. This clonotype was obtained from a man aged 35-49 years with COVID-19, enrolled during active disease.

The CDR3: CASSAGRNPNQPQHF. CDR3 sequence (DNA): TGTGCCAGCAGCGCGGGACGGAACCCCAATCAGCCCCAGCATTTT. This rearrangement joins TRBV7-8 to TRBJ1-5; D possibly corresponds to TRBD1 (5 bases). Trimming removed 5 bases from V and 3 bases from J, with 14 bases in between. Germline V gene sequence: CDR1 SGHVS, CDR2 FQNEAQ. This CDR3 is built from 15 residues.